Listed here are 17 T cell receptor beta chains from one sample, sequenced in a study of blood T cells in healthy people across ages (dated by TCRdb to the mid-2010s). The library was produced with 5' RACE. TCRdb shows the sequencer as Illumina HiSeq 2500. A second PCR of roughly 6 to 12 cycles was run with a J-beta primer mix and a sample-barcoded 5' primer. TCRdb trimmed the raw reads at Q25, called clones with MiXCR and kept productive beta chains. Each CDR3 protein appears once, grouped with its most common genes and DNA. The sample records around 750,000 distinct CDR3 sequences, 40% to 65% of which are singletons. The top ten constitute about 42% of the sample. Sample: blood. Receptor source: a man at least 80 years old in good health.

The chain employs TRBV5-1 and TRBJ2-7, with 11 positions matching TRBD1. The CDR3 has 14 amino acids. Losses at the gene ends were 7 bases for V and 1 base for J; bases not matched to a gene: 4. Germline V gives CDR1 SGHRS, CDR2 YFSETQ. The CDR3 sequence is CASAGTGGSYEQYF. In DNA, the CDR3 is TGCGCCAGCGCCGGGACAGGGGGGTCCTACGAGCAGTACTTC.

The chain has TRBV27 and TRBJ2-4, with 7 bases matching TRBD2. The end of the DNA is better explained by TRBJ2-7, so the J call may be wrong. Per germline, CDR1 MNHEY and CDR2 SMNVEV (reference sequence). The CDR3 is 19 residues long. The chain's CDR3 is CASSRVRSGGPSTSYEQYF. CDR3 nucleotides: TGTGCCAGCAGTCGCGTGAGGTCGGGAGGCCCCTCAACCTCCTACGAGCAGTACTTC.

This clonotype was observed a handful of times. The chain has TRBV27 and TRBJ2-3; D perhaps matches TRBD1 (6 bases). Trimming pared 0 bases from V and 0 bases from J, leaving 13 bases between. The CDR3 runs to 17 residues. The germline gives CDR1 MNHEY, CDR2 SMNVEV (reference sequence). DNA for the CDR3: TGTGCCAGCAGTTTATCCTTGGGACACCCGAGCACAGATACGCAGTATTTT. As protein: CASSLSLGHPSTDTQYF.

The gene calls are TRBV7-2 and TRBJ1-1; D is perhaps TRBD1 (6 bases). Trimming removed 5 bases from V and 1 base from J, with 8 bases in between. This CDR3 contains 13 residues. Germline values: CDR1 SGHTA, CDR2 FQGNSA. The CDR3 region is CASSRDTNTEAFF. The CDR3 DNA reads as TGTGCCAGCAGCCGGGACACGAACACTGAAGCTTTCTTT.

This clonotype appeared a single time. The CDR3 bases are TGTGCCAGCAGGTCAGGACGACTAGCGGGAGCGAATGAGCAGTTCTTC. Its translation is CASRSGRLAGANEQFF. The chain has TRBV7-9 and TRBJ2-1; 12 nucleotides match TRBD2. The CDR3 is 16 residues long. Germline loops: CDR1 SEHNR, CDR2 FQNEAQ (reference sequence). Unmatched junction bases numbered 10, after V lost 6 bases and J lost 7 bases.

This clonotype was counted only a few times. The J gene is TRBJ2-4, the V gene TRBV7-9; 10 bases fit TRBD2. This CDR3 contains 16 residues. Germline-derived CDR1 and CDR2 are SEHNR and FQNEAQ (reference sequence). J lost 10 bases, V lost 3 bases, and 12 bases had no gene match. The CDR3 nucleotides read TGTGCCAGCAGCTTTGGAGCGGGAGGGGCCTCGTGGATTCAGTACTTC. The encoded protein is CASSFGAGGASWIQYF.

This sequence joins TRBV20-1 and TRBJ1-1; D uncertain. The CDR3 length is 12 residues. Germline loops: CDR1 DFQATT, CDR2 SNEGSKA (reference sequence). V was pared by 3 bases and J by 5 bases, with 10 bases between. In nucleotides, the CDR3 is TGCAGTGCTAGGATCCCGGGGACTGAAGCTTTCTTT. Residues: CSARIPGTEAFF.

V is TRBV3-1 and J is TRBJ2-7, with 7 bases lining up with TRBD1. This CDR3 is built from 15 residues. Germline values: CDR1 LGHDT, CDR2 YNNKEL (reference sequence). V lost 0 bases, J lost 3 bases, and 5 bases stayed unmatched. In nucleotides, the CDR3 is TGTGCCAGCAGCCAAGATCCACAGGGGATCTACGAGCAGTACTTC. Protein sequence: CASSQDPQGIYEQYF.

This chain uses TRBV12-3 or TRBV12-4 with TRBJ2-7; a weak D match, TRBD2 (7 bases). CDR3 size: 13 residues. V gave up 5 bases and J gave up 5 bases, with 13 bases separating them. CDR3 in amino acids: CASSVRGGNEQYF. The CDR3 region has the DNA TGTGCCAGCAGTGTAAGGGGGGGGAACGAGCAGTACTTC.

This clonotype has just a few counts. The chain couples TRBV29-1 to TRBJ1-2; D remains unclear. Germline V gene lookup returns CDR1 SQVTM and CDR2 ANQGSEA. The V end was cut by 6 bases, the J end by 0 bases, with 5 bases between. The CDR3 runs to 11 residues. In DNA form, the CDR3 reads TGCAGCGTGTCCTCTAACTATGGCTACACCTTC. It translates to CSVSSNYGYTF.

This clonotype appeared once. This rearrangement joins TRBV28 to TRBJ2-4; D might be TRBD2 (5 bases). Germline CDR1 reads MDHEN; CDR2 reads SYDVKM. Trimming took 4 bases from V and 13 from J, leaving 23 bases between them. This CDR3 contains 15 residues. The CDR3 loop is CASSSGRATSGTQYF. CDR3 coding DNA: TGTGCCAGCAGTTCCGGTCGGGCCACCTCGGGAACCCAGTACTTC.

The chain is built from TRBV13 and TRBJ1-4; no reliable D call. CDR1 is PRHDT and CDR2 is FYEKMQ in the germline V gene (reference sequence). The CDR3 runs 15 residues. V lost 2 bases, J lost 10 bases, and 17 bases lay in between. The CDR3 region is CASSLNGDTHGKLFF. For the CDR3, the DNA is TGTGCCAGCAGCTTAAATGGAGACACACATGGAAAACTGTTTTTT.

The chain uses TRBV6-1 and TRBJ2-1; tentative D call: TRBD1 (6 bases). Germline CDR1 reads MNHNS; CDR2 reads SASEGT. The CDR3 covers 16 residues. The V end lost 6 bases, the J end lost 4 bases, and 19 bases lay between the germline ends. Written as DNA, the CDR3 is TGTGCCAGCAGCCCGGGGAAAGGGGGTTCGTACAATGAGCAGTTCTTC. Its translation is CASSPGKGGSYNEQFF.

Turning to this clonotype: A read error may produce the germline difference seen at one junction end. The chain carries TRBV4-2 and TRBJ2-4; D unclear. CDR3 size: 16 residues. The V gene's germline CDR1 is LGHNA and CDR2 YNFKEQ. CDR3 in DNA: TGTGCCAGCAGCCAAGATGAGTCCCCAGCCAAACACATTCAGTACTTC. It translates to CASSQDESPAKHIQYF.

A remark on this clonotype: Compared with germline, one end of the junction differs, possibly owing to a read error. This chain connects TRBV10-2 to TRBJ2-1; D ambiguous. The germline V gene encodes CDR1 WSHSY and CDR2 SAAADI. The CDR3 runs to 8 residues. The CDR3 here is CASSEEFF. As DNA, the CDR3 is TGCGCCAGCAGTGAGGAGTTCTTC.

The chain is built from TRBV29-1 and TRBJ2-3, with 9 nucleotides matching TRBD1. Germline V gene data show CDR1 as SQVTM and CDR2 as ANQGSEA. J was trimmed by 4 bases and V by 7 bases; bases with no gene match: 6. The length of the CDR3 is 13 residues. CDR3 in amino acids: CSADRGTADTQYF. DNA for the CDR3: TGCAGCGCGGACAGGGGTACCGCAGATACGCAGTATTTT.

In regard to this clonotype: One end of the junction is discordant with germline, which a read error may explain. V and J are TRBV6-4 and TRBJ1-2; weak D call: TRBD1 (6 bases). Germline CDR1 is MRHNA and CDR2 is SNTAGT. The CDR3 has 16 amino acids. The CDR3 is CASGDDRSPANYGYTF. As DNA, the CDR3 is TGTGCCAGCGGTGACGACAGGTCCCCAGCTAACTATGGCTACACCTTC.